Following are 25 T cell receptor beta chains from one sample sequenced in a study of shared clonotypes between healthy human individuals. Positively selected for CCR7, the CD45RO-negative cells used as naive CD8 cells excluded terminally differentiated effector memory CD45RA+ cells. Measured with immunoSEQ multiplex PCR; TCRdb has only the in-frame clones, and not every one. The table records about 2.2 million clones, over 85% of them present only once. The sample consisted of naive CD8+ T cells from PBMCs. These receptors were taken from a man aged 18 to 30 in good health. Some clones in this sample may be carry-over from other donors' samples.

The chain uses TRBV7-2 and TRBJ1-1, with D possibly TRBD1 on 5 matching bases. This CDR3 has 18 residues. Germline CDR1 and CDR2: SGHTA and FQGNSA. Trimming removed 2 bases at V and 0 bases at J, with 19 bases between. The CDR3 coding sequence is TGTGCCAGCAGCTTATGGGTGTTGGGGTTACAGGTGAACACTGAAGCTTTCTTT. This codes for CASSLWVLGLQVNTEAFF.

Of note for this clone: Different DNA sequences within this sample yield the same CDR3. The J gene is TRBJ1-5, the V gene TRBV7-9; D ambiguous. The germline CDR1 and CDR2 sequences are SEHNR and FQNEAQ (reference sequence). The length of the CDR3 is 14 residues. The V end was cut by 0 bases, the J end by 3 bases, with 6 bases between. CDR3 in amino acids: CASSLAGYNQPQHF. CDR3 in DNA: TGTGCCAGCAGCTTAGCGGGGTACAATCAGCCCCAGCATTTT.

The chain links TRBV6-1 to TRBJ2-1; D perhaps matches TRBD2 (5 bases). V was cut by 4 bases and J by 6 bases, with 19 bases left in between. Germline V lookup: CDR1 MNHNS, CDR2 SASEGT. The CDR3 sequence is 16 residues long. Here the CDR3 DNA reads TGTGCCAGCAGTGTACAAGGAGAGGGAGTCGGCAATGAGCAGTTCTTC. Translated: CASSVQGEGVGNEQFF.

The count of this clone is one. This rearrangement joins TRBV11-1 to TRBJ2-3; no clear D gene. Germline V gives CDR1 SGHAT, CDR2 FQDESV (reference sequence). V lost 1 base, J lost 0 bases, and 11 bases lay in between. The CDR3 runs 16 residues. The chain's CDR3 is CASSLVPATSTDTQYF. DNA for the CDR3: TGTGCCAGCAGCTTAGTTCCGGCAACTAGCACAGATACGCAGTATTTT.

The rearrangement joins TRBV29-1 to TRBJ2-5, with D possibly being TRBD1 (5 bases). The J call could be wrong; TRBJ2-7 is a better fit for the DNA end. The germline CDR1 and CDR2 sequences are SQVTM and ANQGSEA. The CDR3 contains 13 residues. The CDR3, as DNA: TGCAGCGTAGTGGTACAGGCGTCCTACGAGCAGTACTTC. Its translation: CSVVVQASYEQYF.

The rearrangement uses TRBV21-1 and TRBJ1-1; TRBD1, the D gene given by the table, was not confirmed from the DNA. TRBV21-1 is a known pseudogene. CDR3 length: 15 amino acids. The CDR3 DNA follows: TGTGCCAGCGGAGGACAGGGTAGTAGGGACACTGAAGCTTTCTTT. Encoded protein: CASGGQGSRDTEAFF.

The gene calls are TRBV19 and TRBJ2-7, with D perhaps assigned TRBD1 or TRBD2 (5 bases each). Germline loops: CDR1 LNHDA, CDR2 SQIVND (reference sequence). The CDR3 has 15 residues. Between the trimmed V and J ends, which lost 1 base and 4 bases, there was a span of 14 bases. The CDR3 region has the DNA TGTGCCAGTAGTATAGGAGGGGCGGTGTTTTACGAGCAGTACTTC. It encodes CASSIGGAVFYEQYF.

The chain employs TRBV7-9 and TRBJ2-7; TRBD1 aligns across 8 bases. V gave up 7 bases and J gave up 5 bases; unmatched junction bases: 16. The germline V gene encodes CDR1 SEHNR and CDR2 FQNEAQ (reference sequence). The CDR3 is 16 amino acids. The CDR3 DNA follows: TGTGCCAGCAAACCGAGAACGCGGACAGGGCGGGACGAGCAGTACTTC. It specifies CASKPRTRTGRDEQYF.

In DNA, the CDR3 is TGTGCCAGCAGCGGCCGGGACAGGTATCACGAGCAGTACTTC. This encodes CASSGRDRYHEQYF. The V and J genes are TRBV7-2 and TRBJ2-7, with 8 bases matching TRBD1. Germline V lookup: CDR1 SGHTA, CDR2 FQGNSA. The CDR3 contains 14 residues. The trim removed 5 bases at V and 5 bases at J, leaving 8 bases unmatched.

The chain uses TRBV27 and TRBJ2-7, with 7 nucleotides matching TRBD1. The CDR3 loop spans 13 amino acids. Germline V lookup: CDR1 MNHEY, CDR2 SMNVEV (reference sequence). Germline trimming cut 8 bases from V and 3 bases from J; bases unmatched to any gene: 7. This chain's CDR3 is CASASGQSYEQYF. CDR3 DNA: TGTGCCAGCGCCTCGGGACAGAGCTACGAGCAGTACTTC.

In DNA form, the CDR3 reads TGTGCCAGTAGTTTTAACTATGGCTACACCTTC. This translates into CASSFNYGYTF. The chain employs TRBV19 and TRBJ1-2, with D unclear. CDR1 and CDR2 (germline): LNHDA, SQIVND (reference sequence). V lost 5 bases and J lost 1, with 2 bases in between. The CDR3 covers 11 residues. The complete variable domain, with remaining parts taken from reference TRBV19 and TRBJ1-2, reads DGGITQSPKYLFRKEGQNVTLSCEQNLNHDAMYWYRQDPGQGLRLIYYSQIVNDFQKGDIAEGYSVSREKKESFPLTVTSAQKNPTAFYLCASSFNYGYTFGSGTRLTVV.

This chain uses TRBV7-9 with TRBJ2-7, with 10 bases lining up with TRBD1. The CDR3 spans 15 residues. Germline V gene lookup returns CDR1 SEHNR and CDR2 FQNEAQ (reference sequence). J lost 2 bases, V lost 3 bases, and 4 bases had no gene match. The CDR3 sequence: CASSLGQGYAYEQYF. CDR3 DNA: TGTGCCAGCAGCTTGGGACAGGGGTATGCCTACGAGCAGTACTTC. The full variable domain, rest sourced from reference TRBV7-9 and TRBJ2-7, is DTGVSQNPRHKITKRGQNVTFRCDPISEHNRLYWYRQTLGQGPEFLTYFQNEAQLEKSRLLSDRFSAERPKGSFSTLEIQRTEQGDSAMYLCASSLGQGYAYEQYFGPGTRLTVT.

The rearrangement joins TRBV6-5 to TRBJ1-2; no reliable D call. CDR1 MNHEY and CDR2 SVGAGI come from the germline V gene. CDR3 length equals 13 residues. V lost 10 bases to trimming and J lost 4 bases, with 16 bases between them. CDR3 bases: TGTGCCACTTTGGGCAGCGCTCTCTATGGCTACACCTTC. Protein: CATLGSALYGYTF.

This sequence joins TRBV7-9 and TRBJ2-3; 8 bases are a match to TRBD1. The CDR3 has 17 amino acids. Germline lookup yields CDR1 SEHNR and CDR2 FQNEAQ (reference sequence). V lost 6 bases, J lost 1 base, and 12 bases stayed unmatched. Written as DNA, the CDR3 is TGTGCCAGCAGACCTGCGGGCAGGGGGCCAGGCACAGATACGCAGTATTTT. Translating gives CASRPAGRGPGTDTQYF. The whole variable domain, remainder taken from reference TRBV7-9 and TRBJ2-3, is DTGVSQNPRHKITKRGQNVTFRCDPISEHNRLYWYRQTLGQGPEFLTYFQNEAQLEKSRLLSDRFSAERPKGSFSTLEIQRTEQGDSAMYLCASRPAGRGPGTDTQYFGPGTRLTVL.

The chain combines TRBV11-2 with TRBJ2-2, with 12 nucleotides matching TRBD1. This CDR3 spans 16 amino acids. Germline assignment: CDR1 SGHAT and CDR2 FQNNGV. V was pared by 4 bases and J by 9 bases, with 9 bases of the junction left unmatched. As DNA, the CDR3 is TGTGCCAGCAGCTCGGGACAGGGGGCGGTGAGATGGGAGCTGTTTTTT. Its translation is CASSSGQGAVRWELFF.

This chain uses TRBV11-2 with TRBJ2-1, with TRBD2 identical over 7 bases. The V segment lost 6 bases and the J segment 7 bases; nucleotides outside the gene matches: 12. The germline gives CDR1 SGHAT, CDR2 FQNNGV. The CDR3 extends over 15 amino acids. CDR3 region: CASRQWAGVANEQFF. In DNA form, the CDR3 reads TGTGCCAGCAGACAATGGGCGGGAGTGGCTAATGAGCAGTTCTTC.

Regarding this clone: Other DNA sequences in the same sample also yield this CDR3. The rearrangement joins TRBV2 to TRBJ2-7; D could derive from TRBD1 or TRBD2 (5 bases each). The CDR3 sequence is 13 residues long. Germline V lookup: CDR1 SNHLY, CDR2 FYNNEI. With 6 bases removed from V and 2 bases from J, the gap between germline ends came to 11 bases. CDR3 DNA sequence: TGTGCCAGCAGGGGGGACCGAGCCTACGAGCAGTACTTC. It translates to CASRGDRAYEQYF.

CDR3 sequence reads: CASSQDGNQPQHF. The CDR3 DNA reads TGCGCCAGCAGCCAAGACGGCAATCAGCCCCAGCATTTT. V is TRBV4-3 and J is TRBJ1-5, with D uncertain. The CDR3 length is 13 residues. Trimming stripped 0 bases from V and 2 bases from J, with 2 bases between. Looked up from germline, CDR1 is LGHNA and CDR2 is YSLEER.

The V and J genes are TRBV7-9 and TRBJ1-1; 8 positions agree with TRBD1. With V trimmed by 1 base and J by 0 bases, 10 bases remained unmatched. Germline CDR1 SEHNR, CDR2 FQNEAQ (reference sequence). The length of the CDR3 is 18 residues. CDR3 DNA: TGTGCCAGCAGCTTAGTCCCGGGGACAGGATACATGAACACTGAAGCTTTCTTT. Its protein product is CASSLVPGTGYMNTEAFF.

The table lists this clone with a count of one. The rearrangement uses TRBV10-2 and TRBJ2-1, with 7 bases identical to TRBD1. Per the germline V gene, CDR1 is WSHSY and CDR2 is SAAADI. CDR3 length: 15 residues. The trim removed 7 bases at V and 6 bases at J, leaving 12 bases unmatched. CDR3 sequence: CASIRGWTGVNEQFF. CDR3 nucleotides: TGCGCCAGCATCCGTGGTTGGACAGGCGTCAATGAGCAGTTCTTC.

The V gene is TRBV7-2, the J gene TRBJ2-2; 9 bases agree with TRBD2. V lost 1 base and J lost 3; bases outside the gene matches: 12. There are 19 residues in the CDR3. Germline V lookup: CDR1 SGHTA, CDR2 FQGNSA. CDR3 nucleotide sequence: TGTGCCAGCAGCTTAGATAGGGCGGGAGGGAGGCAGGACACCGGGGAGCTGTTTTTT. Amino acids: CASSLDRAGGRQDTGELFF. Combining the CDR3 with reference TRBV7-2 and TRBJ2-2 gives the whole variable domain GAGVSQSPSNKVTEKGKDVELRCDPISGHTALYWYRQSLGQGLEFLIYFQGNSAPDKSGLPSDRFSAERTGGSVSTLTIQRTQQEDSAVYLCASSLDRAGGRQDTGELFFGEGSRLTVL.

This chain links TRBV7-9 with TRBJ2-6; D not certain. The CDR3 is 16 residues long. Per the germline V gene, CDR1 is SEHNR and CDR2 is FQNEAQ (reference sequence). V was cut by 2 bases and J by 0 bases, with 8 bases left in between. CDR3 DNA sequence: TGTGCCAGCAGCTTATCCAGTCTCTCTGGGGCCAACGTCCTGACTTTC. It is translated as CASSLSSLSGANVLTF.

The chain combines TRBV4-1 with TRBJ2-7; no definite D call. Between the trimmed V and J ends, which lost 6 bases and 0 bases, there was a span of 12 bases. Germline loops: CDR1 MGHRA, CDR2 YSYEKL. This CDR3 spans 14 amino acids. The CDR3 coding sequence is TGCGCCAGCAGTGGTCCGGGTTCCTCCTACGAGCAGTACTTC. Protein sequence: CASSGPGSSYEQYF.

The chain joins TRBV28 to TRBJ2-1, with D perhaps matching TRBD1 (6 bases). CDR1 and CDR2 from the germline V gene are MDHEN and SYDVKM. Trimming stripped 2 bases from V and 6 bases from J, with 8 bases between. The CDR3 contains 13 residues. The CDR3, as DNA: TGTGCCAGCAGTTTAGGGACAATCAATGAGCAGTTCTTC. Protein product: CASSLGTINEQFF. The full variable domain, with the rest looked up from reference TRBV28 and TRBJ2-1, is DVKVTQSSRYLVKRTGEKVFLECVQDMDHENMFWYRQDPGLGLRLIYFSYDVKMKEKGDIPEGYSVSREKKERFSLILESASTNQTSMYLCASSLGTINEQFFGPGTRLTVL.

This rearrangement joins TRBV6-5 to TRBJ2-7; 7 bases fit TRBD1. The CDR3 length is 16 residues. V shed 0 bases and J 3 bases; nucleotides not matched to a gene: 8. The germline CDR1 and CDR2 sequences are MNHEY and SVGAGI. The CDR3 sequence: CASSYSSGQAIYEQYF. DNA of the CDR3: TGTGCCAGCAGTTACTCATCCGGACAGGCCATCTACGAGCAGTACTTC.